This T cell receptor (beta chain) was recorded in a study of T cell changes during pregnancy in multiple sclerosis (dated by TCRdb to between 2019 and 2020). A note on the overall study: In women with multiple sclerosis, the researchers looked at how the T cell repertoire shifted as pregnancy progressed.

The germline V and J ends show losses of 2 bases and 3 bases respectively, and no gene match explains 15 bases of the junction. The CDR3 spans 18 residues, from the cysteine through the phenylalanine. Here the CDR3 DNA is all that survives: 54 bases in frame from base 1. The germline V gene (reference sequence) yields SGHKS for CDR1 and YYEKEE for CDR2. In the case of this clone: Which antigen it targets is not known. The sample holds no much larger clone one base away, and base qualities are not on file.

The library was obtained by the immunoSEQ multiplex PCR assay. TCRdb stores this immuneACCESS table with in-frame sequences only. Part of the clones is absent; in the studies checked, under half of the shortfall reflects unresolved V genes, and no reason is known for the rest. The sample contains 50,000 to 70,000 clones, about nine tenths of them found a single time. The ten most abundant clones make up 1.4% of the sample. The rearranged chain carries TRBV5-5 and TRBJ2-7; TRBD1 agrees with 9 junctional bases. This specimen was peripheral blood, taken in the second trimester of pregnancy. The sequence was collected from a female donor with multiple sclerosis, enrolled in a pregnancy study. The CDR3 region: CASSFQLMGQGRGYEQYF. Read as DNA, the sequence is TGTGCCAGCAGCTTCCAGCTAATGGGACAGGGTAGGGGCTACGAGCAGTACTTC. Where the CDR3 stops, the reference TRBV5-5 and TRBJ2-7 genes take over; the full variable domain is DAGVTQSPTHLIKTRGQQVTLRCSPISGHKSVSWYQQVLGQGPQFIFQYYEKEERGRGNFPDRFSARQFPNYSSELNVNALLLGDSALYLCASSFQLMGQGRGYEQYFGPGTRLTVT.